These 25 T cell receptor beta chains came from one sample sequenced in a study of sequential checkpoint blockade in melanoma. Treatment indicated: randomized to nivolumab then ipilimumab (arm A) or the reverse (arm B). Profiling relied on immunoSEQ multiplex PCR, and the TCRdb table lists in-frame clones only, not all of them. This table holds several thousand clones, around 60% found once. The material was CD8+ T cells sorted from blood (inferred from file names), obtained from a patient given nivolumab and ipilimumab in sequence. The receptors originated from a human donor with melanoma.

V usage is TRBV28 and J usage is TRBJ2-7, with TRBD1 as a possible D gene (5 bases). V was trimmed by 3 bases and J by 0 bases, leaving 12 bases between them. This CDR3 has 15 amino acids. Germline values: CDR1 MDHEN, CDR2 SYDVKM. The CDR3 loop reads CASSFLATVSYEQYF. The DNA for the CDR3 is TGTGCCAGCAGTTTCCTCGCGACAGTCTCCTACGAGCAGTACTTC.

This chain joins TRBV7-9 and TRBJ1-4; 7 bases line up with TRBD1. Germline V gene sequence: CDR1 SEHNR, CDR2 FQNEAQ (reference sequence). The CDR3 extends over 16 amino acids. Germline trimming cut 5 bases from V and 2 bases from J; bases unmatched to any gene: 8. The CDR3 sequence: CASSPAQGGTNEKLFF. CDR3 DNA sequence: TGTGCCAGCAGCCCCGCGCAGGGGGGCACTAATGAAAAACTGTTTTTT.

V is TRBV5-6 and J is TRBJ2-2; D remains unclear. Germline V CDR1 and CDR2: SGHDT, YYEEEE. Trimming took off 2 bases at V and 2 bases at J, with 10 bases between the two ends. The CDR3 length is 15 residues. The CDR3 is CASSFEATNTGELFF. The CDR3 bases are TGTGCCAGCAGCTTTGAAGCTACTAACACCGGGGAGCTGTTTTTT. Combining the CDR3 with reference TRBV5-6 and TRBJ2-2 gives the whole variable domain DAGVTQSPTHLIKTRGQQVTLRCSPKSGHDTVSWYQQALGQGPQFIFQYYEEEERQRGNFPDRFSGHQFPNYSSELNVNALLLGDSALYLCASSFEATNTGELFFGEGSRLTVL.

This clone was recorded a few times. One end of the junction fails to match germline, which may point to a read error. This chain joins TRBV5-5 and TRBJ1-2; 8 bases agree with TRBD1. Germline V gene sequence: CDR1 SGHKS, CDR2 YYEKEE (reference sequence). The CDR3 has 16 amino acids. The CDR3 bases are TGCGCCAGCAGCCAAATTGCTGGGACAGGCGGGCATGGCTACACCTTC. It specifies CASSQIAGTGGHGYTF.

As DNA, the CDR3 is TGTGCCAGCAGCTTAAGGCAGGGGAGCACAGATACGCAGTATTTT. Encoded protein: CASSLRQGSTDTQYF. The J gene is TRBJ2-3, the V gene TRBV7-6, with D perhaps TRBD1 (6 bases). Trimming took off 2 bases at V and 0 bases at J, with 9 bases between the two ends. CDR3 length equals 15 residues. CDR1 is SGHVS and CDR2 is FNYEAQ in the germline V gene.

The rearrangement uses TRBV9 and TRBJ2-5; 7 positions match TRBD1. The germline V gene encodes CDR1 SGDLS and CDR2 YYNGEE. Unmatched junction bases numbered 10, after V lost 0 bases and J lost 5 bases. This CDR3 spans 16 amino acids. CDR3 in amino acids: CASSVAGTALMETQYF. The CDR3 bases are TGTGCCAGCAGCGTAGCCGGGACAGCCTTGATGGAGACCCAGTACTTC.

The chain links TRBV7-8 to TRBJ1-4; a weak D match, TRBD1 (5 bases). The CDR3 contains 15 residues. The V gene lost 0 bases and the J gene lost 2 bases, with 7 bases spanning the gap. Germline CDR1 SGHVS, CDR2 FQNEAQ. CDR3 in DNA: TGTGCCAGCAGCTTAGCCAGGGCTACTAATGAAAAACTGTTTTTT. Encoded protein: CASSLARATNEKLFF.

This clone has more than one count but fewer than ten. The chain is built from TRBV28 and TRBJ2-5, with 15 bases fitting TRBD2. From germline, CDR1 is MDHEN and CDR2 SYDVKM. The ends lost 4 bases at V and 5 bases at J; junction bases unmatched: 5. The length of the CDR3 is 16 residues. CDR3 protein: CASSSGLAGGQETQYF. CDR3 nucleotides: TGTGCCAGCAGTTCAGGACTAGCGGGGGGGCAGGAGACCCAGTACTTC.

J is TRBJ2-3 and V is TRBV4-3; weak D call: TRBD2 (5 bases). V was clipped by 4 bases and J by 2 bases, with 16 bases between them. CDR3 length: 16 residues. Germline values: CDR1 LGHNA, CDR2 YSLEER. The CDR3 loop is CASSREVAGLTDTQYF. The CDR3 region has the DNA TGCGCCAGCAGCCGCGAAGTTGCGGGCCTCACAGATACGCAGTATTTT.

V and J are TRBV6-1 and TRBJ2-1; possibly TRBD1 for D (6 bases). CDR1 is MNHNS, CDR2 SASEGT, per germline. This CDR3 is built from 12 residues. V was shortened by 6 bases and J by 10 bases, with 13 bases between the two germline ends. Here the CDR3 reads CASRGQFPEQFF. The CDR3 DNA reads as TGTGCCAGCAGAGGACAGTTTCCAGAGCAGTTCTTC.

The chain has TRBV5-6 and TRBJ2-7; the D is unclear. Germline V gene data show CDR1 as SGHDT and CDR2 as YYEEEE. Trimming stripped 1 base from V and 0 bases from J, with 5 bases between. The CDR3 runs 13 residues. CDR3 region: CASSLLGSYEQYF. In nucleotides, the CDR3 is TGTGCCAGCAGCTTGCTCGGCTCCTACGAGCAGTACTTC.

This clone was seen a single time. The chain joins TRBV9 to TRBJ2-7; a weak D match, TRBD1 (6 bases). V lost 0 bases and J lost 0, with 10 bases in between. Germline CDR1 SGDLS, CDR2 YYNGEE. The CDR3 length is 15 residues. The chain's CDR3 is CASSVGQASSYEQYF. As DNA, the CDR3 is TGTGCCAGCAGCGTAGGACAGGCAAGCTCCTACGAGCAGTACTTC.

This chain uses TRBV9 with TRBJ2-5; D ambiguous. The CDR3 has 12 residues. V was trimmed by 0 bases and J by 5 bases, leaving 5 bases between them. Germline assignment: CDR1 SGDLS and CDR2 YYNGEE. The chain's CDR3 is CASSVGRETQYF. CDR3 coding DNA: TGTGCCAGCAGCGTAGGGCGGGAGACCCAGTACTTC.

CDR3 sequence: CASTRAGQGGGETQYF. Here the CDR3 DNA reads TGTGCCAGCACCCGAGCAGGACAGGGGGGCGGAGAGACCCAGTACTTC. V gene TRBV5-6 combines with J gene TRBJ2-5; 10 positions agree with TRBD1. The CDR3 contains 16 residues. Per germline, CDR1 SGHDT and CDR2 YYEEEE. Germline trimming cut 6 bases from V and 4 bases from J; bases unmatched to any gene: 12.

This rearrangement joins TRBV7-9 to TRBJ1-5; D is undetermined. CDR3 length: 14 residues. V lost 1 base to trimming and J lost 3 bases, with 7 bases between them. Germline V lookup: CDR1 SEHNR, CDR2 FQNEAQ (reference sequence). CDR3 nucleotide sequence: TGTGCCAGCAGCTTAGGACACATCAATCAGCCCCAGCATTTT. This translates into CASSLGHINQPQHF.

The gene calls are TRBV7-9 and TRBJ2-1; 7 bases match TRBD1. J was trimmed by 0 bases and V by 5 bases; bases with no gene match: 13. This CDR3 comprises 18 residues. Germline loops: CDR1 SEHNR, CDR2 FQNEAQ (reference sequence). This chain's CDR3 is CASSGIFRTGNSYNEQFF. The CDR3 DNA reads as TGTGCCAGCAGCGGGATCTTTCGGACAGGCAACTCCTACAATGAGCAGTTCTTC.

This clone occurred a few times. The genes are TRBV28 and TRBJ2-3, with D unclear. This CDR3 comprises 11 residues. V lost 10 bases and J 3 bases, leaving 8 bases between the germline ends. Looked up from germline, CDR1 is MDHEN and CDR2 is SYDVKM. The CDR3 DNA reads TGTGCCACCGCGCAAACAGATACGCAGTATTTT. Its translation is CATAQTDTQYF.

In its sample, this clone was seen a few times. This rearrangement joins TRBV11-1 to TRBJ2-1; TRBD1 matches at 9 bases. The CDR3 is 17 residues long. Germline values: CDR1 SGHAT, CDR2 FQDESV (reference sequence). V dropped 3 bases and J dropped 8; count of bases not matched to a gene: 14. The CDR3 loop is CASSLDALGQGEHEQFF. The CDR3, as DNA: TGTGCCAGCAGCTTGGACGCATTGGGACAGGGAGAGCATGAGCAGTTCTTC.

This clone was counted a few times. The rearrangement links TRBV5-5 to TRBJ1-1, with D unresolved. This CDR3 is built from 15 residues. Per the germline V gene, CDR1 is SGHKS and CDR2 is YYEKEE (reference sequence). V lost 4 bases and J lost 2, with 15 bases in between. This CDR3 reads CASSAPRNLNTEAFF. Written as DNA, the CDR3 is TGTGCCAGCAGCGCGCCCAGGAACTTAAACACTGAAGCTTTCTTT.

The chain employs TRBV28 and TRBJ1-5, with D unclear. The CDR3 sequence is 13 residues long. Looked up from germline, CDR1 is MDHEN and CDR2 is SYDVKM. Trimming left V 7 bases short and J 2 bases short, with 9 bases between. The CDR3 region is CASTSRGNQPQHF. The DNA for the CDR3 is TGTGCCAGCACCTCAAGAGGCAATCAGCCCCAGCATTTT. Full variable domain (outside the CDR3, taken from reference TRBV28 and TRBJ1-5): DVKVTQSSRYLVKRTGEKVFLECVQDMDHENMFWYRQDPGLGLRLIYFSYDVKMKEKGDIPEGYSVSREKKERFSLILESASTNQTSMYLCASTSRGNQPQHFGDGTRLSIL.

This clone was recorded a few times. The rearrangement joins TRBV7-2 to TRBJ2-1; the D is unclear. This CDR3 contains 14 residues. Trimming stripped 3 bases from V and 4 bases from J, with 10 bases between. Germline CDR1 SGHTA, CDR2 FQGNSA. The DNA for the CDR3 is TGTGCCAGCAGCTTTTCCAAATCATACAATGAGCAGTTCTTC. Protein product: CASSFSKSYNEQFF.

Only one count was recorded for this clone. This chain joins TRBV30 and TRBJ2-5; no clear D. The DNA end favors TRBJ2-7, so the J call may be wrong. The CDR3 has 10 amino acids. Germline-derived CDR1 and CDR2 are GTSNPN and SVGIG (reference sequence). The CDR3 DNA sequence: TGTGCCCTCGTCCTGGGCGAGCAGTACTTC. Translation: CALVLGEQYF.

This clone came up a few times. The J gene is TRBJ1-2, the V gene TRBV14; D call uncertain. Trimming removed 1 base from V and 4 bases from J, with 13 bases in between. This CDR3 region has 15 residues. Germline assignment: CDR1 SGHDN and CDR2 FVKESK. The CDR3 spells CASSQVLGSLYGYTF. DNA for the CDR3: TGTGCCAGCAGCCAAGTTCTAGGCTCCCTCTATGGCTACACCTTC. Full variable domain (missing parts from reference TRBV14 and TRBJ1-2): EAGVTQFPSHSVIEKGQTVTLRCDPISGHDNLYWYRRVMGKEIKFLLHFVKESKQDESGMPNNRFLAERTGGTYSTLKVQPAELEDSGVYFCASSQVLGSLYGYTFGSGTRLTVV.

The chain joins TRBV4-3 to TRBJ2-7; 8 positions match TRBD2. V lost 4 bases and J lost 5; bases outside the gene matches: 10. The germline CDR1 and CDR2 sequences are LGHNA and YSLEER. This CDR3 spans 15 amino acids. The CDR3 nucleotides are TGCGCCAGCAGCCTACGTCCGGGACTAGAGGACGAGCAGTACTTC. Its protein is CASSLRPGLEDEQYF.

This chain joins TRBV19 and TRBJ1-6; possibly TRBD1 for D (5 bases). Germline V lookup: CDR1 LNHDA, CDR2 SQIVND (reference sequence). Trimming took off 7 bases at V and 0 bases at J, with 10 bases between the two ends. This CDR3 is 15 amino acids long. The CDR3 DNA follows: TGTGCCAGTACAGGGCAAAGCTCCTATAATTCACCCCTCCACTTT. Translating gives CASTGQSSYNSPLHF. Supplemented by reference TRBV19 and TRBJ1-6, the full variable domain reads DGGITQSPKYLFRKEGQNVTLSCEQNLNHDAMYWYRQDPGQGLRLIYYSQIVNDFQKGDIAEGYSVSREKKESFPLTVTSAQKNPTAFYLCASTGQSSYNSPLHFGNGTRLTVT.